The rows below give T cell receptor beta chains drawn from one sample of a study of Ad26.COV2.S vaccination and SARS-CoV-2 variants. Profiling relied on immunoSEQ multiplex PCR, and the TCRdb table lists in-frame clones only, not all of them. The sample carries about 680,000 clones, around 92% recorded once. The source material was peripheral blood, sampled in a trial of Ad26.COV2.S vaccine versus placebo. The source is a person between 18 and 60 years old who received the Ad26.COV2.S COVID-19 vaccine or a placebo. CDR3s include the opening cysteine and the closing phenylalanine or tryptophan. A D gene is named only where the DNA matches it firmly. A clone size is listed for some rows: how often the clone was seen (once, few, many), or a class if it is expanded.

CDR3 protein,CDR3 DNA,D gene,clone size,V gene,J gene
CATSDFQPRVQNTEAFF,TGTGCCACCAGTGATTTCCAACCCAGGGTCCAGAACACTGAAGCTTTCTTT,.,.,TRBV24-1,TRBJ1-1
CASSPGWAGETQYF,TGTGCCAGCAGCCCGGGCTGGGCAGGAGAGACCCAGTACTTC,.,few,TRBV7-9,TRBJ2-5
CASSLAPGNTGELFF,TGCGCCAGCAGCTTGGCCCCGGGGAACACCGGGGAGCTGTTTTTT,.,.,TRBV5-1,TRBJ2-2
CASTGVDRGSTEAFF,TGTGCCAGCACCGGGGTGGACAGGGGATCCACTGAAGCTTTCTTT,TRBD1,.,TRBV5-6,TRBJ1-1
CAWSARNYEQYF,TGTGCCTGGAGTGCACGGAACTACGAGCAGTACTTC,.,.,TRBV30,TRBJ2-7
CASSPGMGDTQYF,TGTGCCAGCAGTCCCGGGATGGGTGATACGCAGTATTTT,.,.,TRBV27,TRBJ2-3
CASSLGQSYGYTF,TGTGCCAGCAGCTTAGGACAGTCCTATGGCTACACCTTC,.,.,TRBV7-2,TRBJ1-2
CASSVHDRGTNEKLFF,TGTGCCAGCAGTGTCCACGACAGGGGCACTAATGAAAAACTGTTTTTT,TRBD1,once,TRBV6-1,TRBJ1-4
CASSQSEADTQYF,TGTGCCAGCAGCCAAAGTGAGGCAGATACGCAGTATTTT,.,few,TRBV14,TRBJ2-3
CASSAGVSQFF,TGTGCCAGCAGCGCGGGGGTCAGTCAGTTCTTC,TRBD2,.,TRBV5-6,TRBJ2-1
CASSIAGYQPQHF,TGTGCCAGTAGTATTGCAGGGTATCAGCCCCAGCATTTT,.,.,TRBV19,TRBJ1-5
CATKTTPAGSPLHF,TGCGCCACCAAGACGACTCCAGCGGGTTCACCCCTCCACTTT,.,.,TRBV5-1,TRBJ1-6
CASSLEGTSGYTQYF,TGCGCCAGCAGCTTGGAGGGGACTAGCGGATATACGCAGTATTTT,TRBD2,.,TRBV5-1,TRBJ2-3
CASSFGSGVYTGELFF,TGTGCCAGCAGCTTCGGATCGGGAGTGTACACCGGGGAGCTGTTTTTT,.,.,TRBV7-8,TRBJ2-2
CATSDPTRDTQYF,TGTGCCACCAGTGACCCAACGCGGGATACGCAGTATTTT,.,.,TRBV24-1,TRBJ2-3
CASSATGGSDTQYF,TGCGCCAGCAGCGCAACAGGGGGATCAGATACGCAGTATTTT,TRBD1,.,TRBV5-1,TRBJ2-3
CASSLLDGRYYGYTF,TGTGCCAGCAGCTTATTGGACGGGAGATACTATGGCTACACCTTC,.,once,TRBV7-2,TRBJ1-2